The 5 T cell receptor beta chains below come from one sample, sequenced in a study of T cell clones after liver transplantation. The table came from immunoSEQ multiplex PCR; TCRdb's copy has only in-frame clones and leaves some out. The sample shows about 20,000 clones, nearly 80% of them seen only once. Sequencing was performed on CD8+ T cells from blood, taken approximately 54 months after liver transplant. Receptor source: a human patient who received a liver transplant. Some T cells may have originated in the graft donor.

This clone was found once. Distinct nucleotide sequences in the sample also encode this CDR3. The rearrangement uses TRBV15 and TRBJ1-2; 9 bases fit TRBD1. The CDR3 covers 16 residues. V shed 3 bases, J shed 6 bases, and the junction held 11 bases outside the gene matches. Germline V CDR1 and CDR2: LNHNV, YYDKDF (reference sequence). The CDR3 sequence: CATSSETGGVPNGYTF. CDR3 bases: TGTGCCACCAGCAGCGAAACAGGGGGCGTCCCGAATGGCTACACCTTC.

The V call is TRBV2, the J call TRBJ2-7, with a tentative D call TRBD1 (6 bases). Per germline, CDR1 SNHLY and CDR2 FYNNEI. V was cut by 8 bases and J by 0 bases, with 20 bases left in between. The CDR3 totals 16 residues. The CDR3, as DNA: TGTGCCAGCGCACCCCCCAGGGACACCCACTCCTACGAGCAGTACTTC. Translating gives CASAPPRDTHSYEQYF.

This sequence joins TRBV7-3 and TRBJ2-1; a possible D gene is TRBD2 (6 bases). Per the germline V gene, CDR1 is SGHTA and CDR2 is FQGTGA. This CDR3 has 14 amino acids. Trimming pared 5 bases from V and 6 bases from J, leaving 14 bases between. The CDR3 sequence: CASSLLSGGNEQFF. DNA for the CDR3: TGTGCCAGCAGCCTACTATCCGGGGGCAATGAGCAGTTCTTC. Full variable domain (remainder filled in from reference TRBV7-3 and TRBJ2-1): GAGVSQTPSNKVTEKGKYVELRCDPISGHTALYWYRQSLGQGPEFLIYFQGTGAADDSGLPNDRFFAVRPEGSVSTLKIQRTERGDSAVYLCASSLLSGGNEQFFGPGTRLTVL.

The chain couples TRBV7-3 to TRBJ1-2; 7 nucleotides line up with TRBD1. Germline V gene lookup returns CDR1 SGHTA and CDR2 FQGTGA. The CDR3 covers 13 residues. V lost 5 bases to trimming and J lost 4 bases; unmatched junction nucleotides: 4. Written as DNA, the CDR3 is TGTGCCAGCAGCATGGGACAGCGCTATGGCTACACCTTC. Protein: CASSMGQRYGYTF.

This clone came up a few times. The chain links TRBV4-2 to TRBJ1-5; TRBD1 might be the D (5 bases). Per germline, CDR1 LGHNA and CDR2 YNFKEQ. Deletions cut 1 base from V and 7 bases from J, with 14 bases between. The CDR3 totals 15 residues. CDR3 protein: CASSQAVGAGQPQHF. The CDR3 DNA reads as TGTGCCAGCAGCCAAGCGGTAGGGGCAGGACAGCCCCAGCATTTT.